The subject of this entry is one T cell receptor (beta chain). Its cognate antigen is unknown. CDR1 and CDR2 from the germline V gene are KGHDR and SFDVKD. Trimming stripped 5 bases from V and 5 bases from J, with 8 bases between. CDR3 length: 12 amino acids. The data were taken from a study of Graves' ophthalmopathy and Graves' hyperthyroidism. Findings and caveats of the study: A majority of expanded thyroid clonotypes exceeding 0.001 frequency were likewise present in blood.

Symptoms, serum thyroxine and TRAb, thyroid ultrasound, and orbital computed tomography formed the diagnostic basis. Isolation of PBMCs was performed using over 9.5 ml of fresh peripheral blood. Amplified TCR beta CDR3 regions were obtained using RNA transcripts as template. HTBI primers primed a first-round RT-PCR, and a second-round multiplex PCR followed. TCRdb fed the multiplex PCR reads into MiXCR, producing one record per CDR3 protein. Of roughly 50,000 distinct CDR3 sequences detected, roughly half appear once; the ten largest clones hold over 3.5%. This TCR derives from an adult woman with Graves' ophthalmopathy. Sample: peripheral blood. The J gene is TRBJ2-5, the V gene TRBV24-1; D gene uncertain. In DNA form, the CDR3 reads TGTGCCACCAGTGGTTACAATGAGACCCAGTACTTC. It encodes CATSGYNETQYF.